This T cell receptor beta chain comes out of a study of blood T cell repertoires in COVID-19. Looking at the study overall: Donors in the United States, Italy and Spain gave samples during acute or convalescent COVID-19. Nucleic acid was either cDNA or gDNA, and it came from T cells, B-cell-depleted T cells, or PBMCs.

Clones were sequenced by immunoSEQ multiplex PCR, and TCRdb holds only the in-frame ones, with some missing. The table lists 130,000 or so clones, just under 90% of them singletons. The CDR3 covers 14 residues. Trimming took off 6 bases at V and 5 bases at J, with 13 bases between the two ends. Germline values: CDR1 WNHNN, CDR2 SYGVQD (reference sequence). The chain employs TRBV10-1 and TRBJ1-4; perhaps TRBD1 as D (6 bases). Input material: peripheral blood. This TCR was sampled from a woman aged 45-65 years with acute or convalescent COVID-19. Here the CDR3 reads CASSPGTKNEKLFF. The CDR3 nucleotides are TGCGCCAGCAGCCCCGGGACAAAGAATGAAAAACTGTTTTTT.